These 10 T cell receptor beta chains were sequenced from one sample in a study of T cell repertoires in cytomegalovirus infection. No cognate antigen is known for these TCRs. Via MiXCR, TCRdb re-called the reads, giving one row per CDR3 protein. The sample holds about 310,000 distinct CDR3 sequences, just under 25% seen once. The source was cultured PBMCs, collected from culture after CMV antigen stimulation. The receptor source for this set is a human donor in good health (CMV status not recorded). Some clones in this sample may be carry-over from other donors' samples.

The rearrangement joins TRBV24-1 to TRBJ2-2; D is undetermined. The V end lost 5 bases, the J end lost 1 base, and 10 bases lay between the germline ends. This CDR3 has 15 amino acids. Germline V gives CDR1 KGHDR, CDR2 SFDVKD. The CDR3 region is CATSGILMNTGELFF. The CDR3 nucleotides read TGTGCCACCAGTGGGATACTCATGAACACCGGGGAGCTGTTTTTT.

For this clonotype: A much more abundant neighbour one base away suggests this may be a read error. V gene TRBV28 combines with J gene TRBJ2-7; D perhaps matches TRBD1 (8 bases). Near its end, the DNA agrees better with TRBJ2-1, so the J call may be wrong. Germline CDR1 reads MDHEN; CDR2 reads SYDVKM. This CDR3 comprises 15 residues. The CDR3 region is CASRTGGDENYEQFF. The DNA of the CDR3 is TGTGCCAGCAGAACAGGGGGGGACGAGAACTACGAGCAGTTCTTC.

The chain recombines TRBV28 with TRBJ1-5, with TRBD1 matching over 8 bases. J was trimmed by 4 bases and V by 8 bases; bases with no gene match: 7. The V gene's germline CDR1 is MDHEN and CDR2 SYDVKM. The CDR3 covers 14 residues. CDR3 sequence reads: CASLAWTGNQPQHF. CDR3 bases: TGTGCCAGCCTCGCCTGGACAGGGAATCAGCCCCAGCATTTT.

The chain uses TRBV11-1 and TRBJ2-7, with D perhaps matching TRBD2 (5 bases). Trimming left V 3 bases short and J 5 bases short, with 17 bases between. The length of the CDR3 is 15 residues. CDR1 and CDR2 (germline): SGHAT, FQDESV (reference sequence). The CDR3 sequence: CASSLEWVGSHEQYF. For the CDR3, the DNA is TGTGCCAGCAGCTTGGAGTGGGTGGGGAGCCACGAGCAGTACTTC.

This chain links TRBV7-2 with TRBJ1-5; weak D call: TRBD1 (6 bases). The CDR3 runs to 14 residues. Germline V gene data show CDR1 as SGHTA and CDR2 as FQGNSA. Between the trimmed V and J ends, which lost 2 bases and 4 bases, there was a span of 9 bases. Here the CDR3 DNA reads TGTGCCAGCAGCTTAAACACAGGGAATCAGCCCCAGCATTTT. Its translation: CASSLNTGNQPQHF. Looking up the rest from reference TRBV7-2 and TRBJ1-5 gives the full variable domain: GAGVSQSPSNKVTEKGKDVELRCDPISGHTALYWYRQSLGQGLEFLIYFQGNSAPDKSGLPSDRFSAERTGGSVSTLTIQRTQQEDSAVYLCASSLNTGNQPQHFGDGTRLSIL.

CDR3 sequence (DNA): TGTGCCAGCAGTTACGACAGGCCTGGTCTAGGTCAGCCCCAGCATTTT. It codes for CASSYDRPGLGQPQHF. The chain carries TRBV6-5 and TRBJ1-5; the D gene is possibly TRBD1 (6 bases). This CDR3 has 16 amino acids. CDR1 MNHEY and CDR2 SVGAGI come from the germline V gene. Trimming left V 2 bases short and J 6 bases short, with 17 bases between.

The rearrangement links TRBV4-1 to TRBJ2-3, with TRBD1 matching over 9 bases. The germline V gene encodes CDR1 MGHRA and CDR2 YSYEKL. The CDR3 sequence is 17 residues long. With V trimmed by 0 bases and J by 2 bases, 6 bases remained unmatched. The CDR3 DNA sequence: TGCGCCAGCAGCCAAGATTGGACAGGGGCCAACACAGATACGCAGTATTTT. This translates into CASSQDWTGANTDTQYF.

This clonotype appeared a few times. The rearrangement uses TRBV5-1 and TRBJ2-3, with 8 bases lining up with TRBD2. The junction had 6 bases not matched to a gene; V was cut back by 2 bases and J by 4 bases. The CDR3 loop spans 15 amino acids. Per germline, CDR1 SGHRS and CDR2 YFSETQ. CDR3 nucleotide sequence: TGCGCCAGCAGCTTAGGTCCGGGAGGGCCAGATACGCAGTATTTT. Translation: CASSLGPGGPDTQYF.

This clonotype was seen at least ten times. J is TRBJ2-1 and V is TRBV7-9, with 9 bases that match TRBD2. Germline V gene lookup returns CDR1 SEHNR and CDR2 FQNEAQ (reference sequence). The junction had 4 bases not matched to a gene; V was cut back by 5 bases and J by 5 bases. The CDR3 totals 14 residues. CDR3 amino acids: CASSRTSADNEQFF. The CDR3 coding sequence is TGTGCCAGCAGCCGGACTAGCGCCGACAATGAGCAGTTCTTC.

The rearrangement joins TRBV28 to TRBJ2-7; D is perhaps TRBD1 or TRBD2 (5 bases each). The V end was cut by 3 bases, the J end by 2 bases, with 11 bases between. Germline V CDR1 and CDR2: MDHEN, SYDVKM. The CDR3 consists of 14 residues. CDR3 DNA: TGTGCCAGCAGTTTCGGGGCAGTAACCTACGAGCAGTACTTC. Protein product: CASSFGAVTYEQYF.